This T cell receptor beta chain was documented in a study of CD8 T cells in ankylosing spondylitis. TCRdb processed the 5' RACE reads anew with MiXCR; each CDR3 protein has one entry. Found here are hundreds of thousands of distinct CDR3 sequences, around 19% of them singletons; the top ten hold 7.5% to 9.5%. Concerning this clonotype: Its antigen is currently unknown.

Broader study findings: A TCR beta motif made of about 8 highly homologous variants seemed typical of ankylosing spondylitis blood.

The CDR3 contains 16 residues. The V gene lost 0 bases and the J gene lost 0 bases, with 10 bases spanning the gap. CDR1 and CDR2 (germline): LGHNA, YNFKEQ. Source material: blood, either unsorted or a sorted T cell fraction (not recorded which). This sequence originates from a male donor with ankylosing spondylitis or in good health (not recorded which). The V and J genes are TRBV4-2 and TRBJ2-3, with D possibly TRBD2 on 6 matching bases. The CDR3 nucleotides read TGTGCCAGCAGCCAAGACACAGCGGGCAGCACAGATACGCAGTATTTT. This gives the protein CASSQDTAGSTDTQYF.